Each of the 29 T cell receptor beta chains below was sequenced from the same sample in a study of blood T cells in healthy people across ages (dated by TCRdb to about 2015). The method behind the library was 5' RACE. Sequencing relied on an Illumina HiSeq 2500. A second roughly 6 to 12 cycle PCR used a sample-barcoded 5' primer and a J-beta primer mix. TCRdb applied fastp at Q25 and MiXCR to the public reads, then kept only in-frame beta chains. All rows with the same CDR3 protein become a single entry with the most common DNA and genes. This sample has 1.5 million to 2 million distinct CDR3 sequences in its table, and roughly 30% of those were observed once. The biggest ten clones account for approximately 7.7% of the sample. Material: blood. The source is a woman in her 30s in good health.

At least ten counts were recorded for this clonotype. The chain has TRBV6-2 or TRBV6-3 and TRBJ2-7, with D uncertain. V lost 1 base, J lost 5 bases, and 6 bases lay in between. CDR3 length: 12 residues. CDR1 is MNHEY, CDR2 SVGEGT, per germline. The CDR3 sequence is CASSYYSDEQYF. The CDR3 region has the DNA TGTGCCAGCAGTTACTACAGCGACGAGCAGTACTTC.

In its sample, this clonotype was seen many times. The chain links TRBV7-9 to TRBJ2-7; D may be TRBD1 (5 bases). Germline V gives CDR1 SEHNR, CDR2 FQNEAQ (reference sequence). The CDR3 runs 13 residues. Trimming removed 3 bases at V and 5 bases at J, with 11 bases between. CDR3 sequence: CASSFDSFDEQYF. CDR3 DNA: TGTGCCAGCAGCTTTGACAGTTTCGACGAGCAGTACTTC.

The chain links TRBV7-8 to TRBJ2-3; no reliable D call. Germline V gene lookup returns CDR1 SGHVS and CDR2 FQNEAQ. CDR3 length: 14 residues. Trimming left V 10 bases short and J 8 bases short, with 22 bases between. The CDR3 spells CATKAITATSTQYF. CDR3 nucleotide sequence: TGTGCCACCAAGGCAATTACAGCCACAAGTACGCAGTATTTT.

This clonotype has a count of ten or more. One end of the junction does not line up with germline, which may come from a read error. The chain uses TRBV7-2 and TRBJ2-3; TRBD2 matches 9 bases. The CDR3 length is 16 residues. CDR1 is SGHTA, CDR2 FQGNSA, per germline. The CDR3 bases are TGCGCCAGCAGCTTGGTAGCGGGGGCAAGCACAGATACGCAGTATTTT. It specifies CASSLVAGASTDTQYF. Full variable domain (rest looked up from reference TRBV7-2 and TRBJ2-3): GAGVSQSPSNKVTEKGKDVELRCDPISGHTALYWYRQSLGQGLEFLIYFQGNSAPDKSGLPSDRFSAERTGGSVSTLTIQRTQQEDSAVYLCASSLVAGASTDTQYFGPGTRLTVL.

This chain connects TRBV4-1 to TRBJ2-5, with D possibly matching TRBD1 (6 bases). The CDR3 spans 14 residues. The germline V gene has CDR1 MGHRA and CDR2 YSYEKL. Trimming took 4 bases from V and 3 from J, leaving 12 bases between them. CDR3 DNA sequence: TGCGCCAGCAGCCCCCGGGACACGAAAGAGACCCAGTACTTC. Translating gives CASSPRDTKETQYF.

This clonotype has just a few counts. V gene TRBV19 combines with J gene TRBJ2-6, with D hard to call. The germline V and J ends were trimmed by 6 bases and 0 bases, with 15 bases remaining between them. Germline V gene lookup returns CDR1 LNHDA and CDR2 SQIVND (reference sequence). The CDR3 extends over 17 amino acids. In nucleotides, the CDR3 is TGTGCCAGTAGATTTATGGTATTGGGCTCTGGGGCCAACGTCCTGACTTTC. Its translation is CASRFMVLGSGANVLTF.

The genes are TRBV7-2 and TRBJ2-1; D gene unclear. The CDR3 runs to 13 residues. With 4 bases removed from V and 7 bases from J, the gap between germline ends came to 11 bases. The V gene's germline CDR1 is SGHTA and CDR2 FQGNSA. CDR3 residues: CASSSPRLNEQFF. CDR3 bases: TGTGCCAGCAGCTCCCCGAGACTGAATGAGCAGTTCTTC. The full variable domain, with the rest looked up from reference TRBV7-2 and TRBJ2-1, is GAGVSQSPSNKVTEKGKDVELRCDPISGHTALYWYRQSLGQGLEFLIYFQGNSAPDKSGLPSDRFSAERTGGSVSTLTIQRTQQEDSAVYLCASSSPRLNEQFFGPGTRLTVL.

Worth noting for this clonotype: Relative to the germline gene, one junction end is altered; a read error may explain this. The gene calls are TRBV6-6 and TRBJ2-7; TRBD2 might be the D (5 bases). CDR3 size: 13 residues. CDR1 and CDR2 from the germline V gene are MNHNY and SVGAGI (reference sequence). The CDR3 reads CASGYAPGYEQYF. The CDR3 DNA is TGCGCCAGCGGTTACGCGCCGGGTTACGAGCAGTACTTC.

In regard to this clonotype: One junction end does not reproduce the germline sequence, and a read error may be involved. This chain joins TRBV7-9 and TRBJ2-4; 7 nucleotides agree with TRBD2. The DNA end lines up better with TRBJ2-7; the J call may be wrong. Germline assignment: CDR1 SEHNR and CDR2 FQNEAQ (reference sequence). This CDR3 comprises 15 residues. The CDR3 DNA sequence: TGTACCAGCAGCCTAACTAGCGCTAAGTCGGACGAGCAGTACTTC. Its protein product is CTSSLTSAKSDEQYF.

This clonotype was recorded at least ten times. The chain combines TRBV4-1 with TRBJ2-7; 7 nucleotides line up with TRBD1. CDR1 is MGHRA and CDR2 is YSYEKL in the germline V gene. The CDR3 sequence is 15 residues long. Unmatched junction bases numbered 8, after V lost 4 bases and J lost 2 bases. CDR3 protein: CASSRGGQLTYEQYF. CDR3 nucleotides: TGCGCCAGCAGCCGAGGGGGCCAACTAACCTACGAGCAGTACTTC.

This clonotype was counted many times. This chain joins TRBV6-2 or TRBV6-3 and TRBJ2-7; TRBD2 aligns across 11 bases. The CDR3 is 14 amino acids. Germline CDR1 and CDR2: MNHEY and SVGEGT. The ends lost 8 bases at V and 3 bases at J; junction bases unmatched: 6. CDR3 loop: CASGLLAGGYEQYF. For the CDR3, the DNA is TGTGCCAGCGGTCTCCTAGCGGGGGGCTACGAGCAGTACTTC.

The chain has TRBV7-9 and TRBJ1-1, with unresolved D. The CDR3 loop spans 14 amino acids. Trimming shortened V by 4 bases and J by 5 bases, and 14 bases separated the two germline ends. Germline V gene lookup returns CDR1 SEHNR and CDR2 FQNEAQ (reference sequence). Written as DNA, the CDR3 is TGTGCCAGCAGCTCAGAACCGAGTGGTACTGAAGCTTTCTTT. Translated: CASSSEPSGTEAFF.

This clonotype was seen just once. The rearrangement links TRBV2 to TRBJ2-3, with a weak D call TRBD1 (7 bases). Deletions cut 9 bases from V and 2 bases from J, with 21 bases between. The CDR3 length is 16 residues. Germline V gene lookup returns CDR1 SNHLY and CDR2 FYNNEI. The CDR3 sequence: CASTRGRGVLTDTQYF. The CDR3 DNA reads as TGTGCCAGTACTCGGGGCAGGGGGGTCCTCACAGATACGCAGTATTTT.

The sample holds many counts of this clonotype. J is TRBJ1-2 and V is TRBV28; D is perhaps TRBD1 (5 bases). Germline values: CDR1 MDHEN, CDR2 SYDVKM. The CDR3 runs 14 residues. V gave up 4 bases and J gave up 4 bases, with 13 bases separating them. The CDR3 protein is CASSSRDGIYGYTF. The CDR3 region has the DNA TGTGCCAGCAGTTCGAGGGACGGAATCTATGGCTACACCTTC.

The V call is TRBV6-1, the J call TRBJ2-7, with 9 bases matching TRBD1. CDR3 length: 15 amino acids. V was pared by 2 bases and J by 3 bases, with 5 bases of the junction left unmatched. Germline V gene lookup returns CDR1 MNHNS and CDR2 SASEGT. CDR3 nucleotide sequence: TGTGCCAGCAGTGAATGGGACAGGGAGAGCTACGAGCAGTACTTC. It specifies CASSEWDRESYEQYF.

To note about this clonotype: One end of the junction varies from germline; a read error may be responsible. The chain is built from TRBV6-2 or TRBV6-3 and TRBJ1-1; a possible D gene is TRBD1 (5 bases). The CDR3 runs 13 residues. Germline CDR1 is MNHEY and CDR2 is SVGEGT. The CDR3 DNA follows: TGTGCCAGCAGTTACCAGGGAAGGACTGAAACTTTCTTT. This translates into CASSYQGRTETFF.

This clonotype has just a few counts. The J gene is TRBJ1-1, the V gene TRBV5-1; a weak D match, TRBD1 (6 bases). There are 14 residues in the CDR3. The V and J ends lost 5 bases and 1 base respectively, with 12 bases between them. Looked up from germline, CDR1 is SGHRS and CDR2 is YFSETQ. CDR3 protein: CASSKQGSNTEAFF. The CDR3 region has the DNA TGCGCCAGCAGTAAACAGGGATCGAACACTGAAGCTTTCTTT.

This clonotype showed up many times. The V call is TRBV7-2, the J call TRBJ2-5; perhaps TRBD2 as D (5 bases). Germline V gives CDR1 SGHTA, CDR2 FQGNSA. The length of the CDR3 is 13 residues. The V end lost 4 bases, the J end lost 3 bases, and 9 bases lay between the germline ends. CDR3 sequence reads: CASSSFGEETQYF. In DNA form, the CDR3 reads TGTGCCAGCAGCTCCTTCGGGGAAGAGACCCAGTACTTC.

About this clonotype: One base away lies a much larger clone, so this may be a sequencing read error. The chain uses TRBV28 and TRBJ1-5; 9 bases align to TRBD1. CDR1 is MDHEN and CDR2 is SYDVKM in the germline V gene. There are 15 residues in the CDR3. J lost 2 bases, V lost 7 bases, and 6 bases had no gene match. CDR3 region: CASNRTGGGNQPQHF. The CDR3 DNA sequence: TGTGCCAGCAACCGAACAGGGGGCGGCAATCAGCCCCAGCATTTT.

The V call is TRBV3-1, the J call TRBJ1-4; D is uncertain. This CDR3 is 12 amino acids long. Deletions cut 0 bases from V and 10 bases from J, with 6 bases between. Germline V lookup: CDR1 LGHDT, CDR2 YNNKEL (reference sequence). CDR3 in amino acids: CASSQEGLKLFF. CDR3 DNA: TGTGCCAGCAGCCAAGAGGGGTTAAAACTGTTTTTT.

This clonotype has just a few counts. The CDR3 here is CASSQSSGTQYF. As DNA, the CDR3 is TGCGCCAGCAGCCAATCCTCCGGTACGCAGTATTTT. The V and J genes are TRBV4-3 and TRBJ2-3; D ambiguous. This CDR3 comprises 12 residues. Germline lookup yields CDR1 LGHNA and CDR2 YSLEER. The V end was cut by 2 bases, the J end by 8 bases, with 8 bases between.

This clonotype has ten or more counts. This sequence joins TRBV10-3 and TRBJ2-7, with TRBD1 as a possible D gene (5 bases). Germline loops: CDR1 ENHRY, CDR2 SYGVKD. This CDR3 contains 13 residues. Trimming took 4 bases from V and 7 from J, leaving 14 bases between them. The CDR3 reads CAISGPGLGEQYF. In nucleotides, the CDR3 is TGTGCCATCAGTGGACCAGGGCTTGGGGAGCAGTACTTC.

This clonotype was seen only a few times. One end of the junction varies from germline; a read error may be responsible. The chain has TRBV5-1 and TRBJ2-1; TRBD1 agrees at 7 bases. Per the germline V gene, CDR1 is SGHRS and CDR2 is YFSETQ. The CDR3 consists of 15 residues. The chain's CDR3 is CAGSPTGDADNEQFF. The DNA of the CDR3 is TGCGCCGGCAGCCCCACAGGGGATGCGGACAATGAGCAGTTCTTC.

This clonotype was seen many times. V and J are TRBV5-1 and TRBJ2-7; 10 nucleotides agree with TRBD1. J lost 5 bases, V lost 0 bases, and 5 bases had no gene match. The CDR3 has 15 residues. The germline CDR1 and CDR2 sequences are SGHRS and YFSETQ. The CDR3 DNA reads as TGCGCCAGCAGCTTGGGCGGGACAGGGGAGCACGAGCAGTACTTC. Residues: CASSLGGTGEHEQYF. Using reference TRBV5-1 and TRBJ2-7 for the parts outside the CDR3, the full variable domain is KAGVTQTPRYLIKTRGQQVTLSCSPISGHRSVSWYQQTPGQGLQFLFEYFSETQRNKGNFPGRFSGRQFSNSRSEMNVSTLELGDSALYLCASSLGGTGEHEQYFGPGTRLTVT.

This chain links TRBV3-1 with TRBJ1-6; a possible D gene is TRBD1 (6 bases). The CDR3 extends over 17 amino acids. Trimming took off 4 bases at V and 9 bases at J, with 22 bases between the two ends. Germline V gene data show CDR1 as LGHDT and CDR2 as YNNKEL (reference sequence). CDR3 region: CASSPTRGSQFGSPLHF. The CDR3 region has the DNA TGTGCCAGCAGCCCTACTAGGGGGTCACAATTCGGTTCACCCCTCCACTTT.

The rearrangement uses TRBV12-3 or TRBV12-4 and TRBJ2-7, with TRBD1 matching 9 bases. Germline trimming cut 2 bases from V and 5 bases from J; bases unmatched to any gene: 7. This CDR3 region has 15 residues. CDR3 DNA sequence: TGTGCCAGCAGTTTATCACAGGGGGCAGGCGACGAGCAGTACTTC. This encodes CASSLSQGAGDEQYF.

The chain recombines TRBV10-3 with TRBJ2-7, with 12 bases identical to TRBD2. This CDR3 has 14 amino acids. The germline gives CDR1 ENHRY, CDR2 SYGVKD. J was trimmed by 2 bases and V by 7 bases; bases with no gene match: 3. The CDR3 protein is CAITSGRAPYEQYF. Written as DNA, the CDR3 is TGTGCCATCACTAGCGGGAGGGCCCCCTACGAGCAGTACTTC.

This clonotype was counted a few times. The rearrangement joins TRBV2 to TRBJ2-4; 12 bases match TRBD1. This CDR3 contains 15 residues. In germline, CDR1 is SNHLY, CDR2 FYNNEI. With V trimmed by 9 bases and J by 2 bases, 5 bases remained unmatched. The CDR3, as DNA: TGTGCCAGAGGGGGACAGGGGGCCTCCAAAAACATTCAGTACTTC. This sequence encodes CARGGQGASKNIQYF.

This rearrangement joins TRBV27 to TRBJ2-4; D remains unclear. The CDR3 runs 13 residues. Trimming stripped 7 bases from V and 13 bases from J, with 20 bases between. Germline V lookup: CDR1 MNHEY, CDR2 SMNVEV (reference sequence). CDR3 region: CASTVSGFNEQYF. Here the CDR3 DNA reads TGTGCCAGCACGGTTTCCGGGTTCAATGAGCAGTACTTC.